The TCR beta chain under discussion was sequenced for a study of blood T cell repertoires in COVID-19. Study details: Researchers got acute and convalescent COVID-19 samples from the United States, Italy and Spain. Sample material is recorded as cDNA or gDNA derived from T cells, B-cell-depleted T cells, or PBMCs.

Germline V gene lookup returns CDR1 MNHNS and CDR2 SASEGT. With 4 bases removed from V and 1 base from J, the gap between germline ends came to 14 bases. The length of the CDR3 is 16 residues. Participants were aged about 18 to 100 years from about 25 US areas. Recovered participants had two consecutive negative NP/OP PCR tests, healthcare professional clearance, or symptom resolution. This clone was seen once. The method was immunoSEQ multiplex PCR; TCRdb's version includes in-frame clones alone and lacks a portion of them. This sample yields 150,000 or so clones, of which roughly 84% are seen a single time; about 7% belongs to the top ten.

This chain uses TRBV6-1 with TRBJ2-1; D uncertain. This receptor was obtained from a woman aged 45-59 years who had recovered from COVID-19. Sequencing was performed on PBMCs or T cells enriched from blood (not recorded which). The CDR3 spells CASSASTHGSYNEQFF. The CDR3 DNA follows: TGTGCCAGCAGTGCGTCGACACACGGTTCCTACAATGAGCAGTTCTTC.